The 5 T cell receptor beta chains reported below all come from one sample, sequenced in a study of cytomegalovirus exposure and HLA in healthy donors. PCR involved 60 Vbeta and 13 Jbeta primers. Sequencing was performed with immunoSEQ multiplex PCR; in TCRdb, only in-frame clones are kept and a portion is missing. The data contain about 190,000 clones, 80% to 90% of them singletons. The specimen was PBMCs. The source of these receptors is a male donor in good health and CMV-seronegative.

The chain combines TRBV5-1 with TRBJ2-1, with 11 bases fitting TRBD2. In germline, CDR1 is SGHRS, CDR2 YFSETQ. The length of the CDR3 is 15 residues. Trimming took 0 bases from V and 7 from J; bases not matched to a gene: 3. CDR3 amino acids: CASSLGLAGRNEQFF. The CDR3, as DNA: TGCGCCAGCAGCTTGGGACTAGCGGGAAGGAATGAGCAGTTCTTC.

The V and J genes are TRBV7-2 and TRBJ2-3; 8 positions match TRBD1. V trimming: 6 bases; J trimming: 3 bases; junction bases outside the gene matches: 8. CDR1 is SGHTA and CDR2 is FQGNSA in the germline V gene. CDR3 length equals 15 residues. The CDR3 here is CASSYWTGITDTQYF. The CDR3 DNA reads as TGTGCCAGCAGTTACTGGACAGGGATAACAGATACGCAGTATTTT.

This clone was found once. This chain joins TRBV5-6 and TRBJ2-1, with 11 bases lining up with TRBD2. Germline CDR1 is SGHDT and CDR2 is YYEEEE. V lost 0 bases and J lost 5; bases outside the gene matches: 10. The CDR3 loop spans 18 amino acids. CDR3 sequence: CASSLARGTSGLNNEQFF. CDR3 nucleotide sequence: TGTGCCAGCAGCTTGGCTCGCGGGACTAGCGGCCTAAACAATGAGCAGTTCTTC. The whole variable domain, filled in from reference TRBV5-6 and TRBJ2-1, reads DAGVTQSPTHLIKTRGQQVTLRCSPKSGHDTVSWYQQALGQGPQFIFQYYEEEERQRGNFPDRFSGHQFPNYSSELNVNALLLGDSALYLCASSLARGTSGLNNEQFFGPGTRLTVL.

This clone has more than one count but fewer than ten. The chain uses TRBV28 and TRBJ1-5; 10 nucleotides agree with TRBD1. This CDR3 region has 15 residues. Germline V gene lookup returns CDR1 MDHEN and CDR2 SYDVKM. V gave up 0 bases and J gave up 11 bases; unmatched junction bases: 7. The CDR3 DNA is TGTGCCAGCAGTTTATGGACAGGGGGCGGTAGGGCCCAGCATTTT. This codes for CASSLWTGGGRAQHF.

The CDR3 is CASRIAAGTSVYEQYF. CDR3 nucleotides: TGTGCCAGTAGGATTGCCGCCGGGACTAGCGTCTACGAGCAGTACTTC. The chain carries TRBV19 and TRBJ2-7, with 10 bases fitting TRBD2. CDR3 size: 16 residues. The J segment lost 3 bases and the V segment lost 6 bases, leaving 11 bases of the junction unmatched. Looked up from germline, CDR1 is LNHDA and CDR2 is SQIVND (reference sequence).